This TCR beta chain was documented in a study of cytomegalovirus exposure and HLA in healthy donors. PCR primers comprised 60 Vbeta and 13 Jbeta primers. This table comes from immunoSEQ multiplex PCR, and its TCRdb copy is limited to in-frame clones, with some not included. The table counts about 130,000 clones; less than 2% lies in the top ten. The sequenced material came from PBMCs. This TCR was recovered from a woman aged 40 to 50 in good health and CMV-seronegative.

The CDR3 protein is CASTRTGSGYGYTF. The CDR3 DNA reads as TGTGCCAGTACCAGGACAGGGTCAGGCTATGGCTACACCTTC. This chain uses TRBV19 with TRBJ1-2, with TRBD1 identical over 8 bases. The CDR3 loop spans 14 amino acids. With V trimmed by 7 bases and J by 4 bases, 8 bases remained unmatched. The germline V gene encodes CDR1 LNHDA and CDR2 SQIVND (reference sequence).